A selection of T cell receptor beta chains follows, all from one sample in a study of blood T cell repertoires in COVID-19. Profiled with immunoSEQ multiplex PCR; TCRdb holds only in-frame clones, not every one. The table has roughly 43,000 clones, over 80% seen once; the top ten hold approximately 15%. The sequencing sample was made of peripheral blood. These receptor sequences come from a man between 60 and 70 years old with active COVID-19. Both conserved end residues are part of each CDR3. D genes are given only for firm matches. Size is stated for part of the rows, as once, few or many counts, or as a class when the clone is expanded.

CDR3 DNA | CDR3 protein | clone size | D gene | J gene | V gene
TGTGCCAGTAGTATGCAACGGGACAGGGTCACAGATACGCAGTATTTT | CASSMQRDRVTDTQYF | . | TRBD1 | TRBJ2-3 | TRBV19
TGCGCCAGCAGCCAAGACAGAGGGCGGCGAAATGAGCAGTTCTTC | CASSQDRGRRNEQFF | . | . | TRBJ2-1 | TRBV4-1
TGTGCCAGCAGTCGGTCTGCTACAGGGGGGGTCGAGCAGTACTTC | CASSRSATGGVEQYF | . | . | TRBJ2-7 | TRBV7-9
TGTGCCAGCAGCTGGGCCCAGGGGGAGACCCAGTACTTC | CASSWAQGETQYF | . | . | TRBJ2-5 | TRBV7-2
TGTGCCAGCAGTTCCCGTACCGGGACTAGCGGGGAAGATACGCAGTATTTT | CASSSRTGTSGEDTQYF | . | TRBD2 | TRBJ2-3 | TRBV6-2/TRBV6-3
TGTGCCAGCAGCCCGCGGACAGGGGGCAATAATTCACCCCTCCACTTT | CASSPRTGGNNSPLHF | . | TRBD1 | TRBJ1-6 | TRBV3-1/TRBV3-2
TGCGCCAGCAGCCTTTCTGAGACAGGGAATTCACCCCTCCACTTT | CASSLSETGNSPLHF | . | TRBD1 | TRBJ1-6 | TRBV5-1
TGTGCCAGCAGCGGGGGGACAGCCAACTCTGGAAACACCATATATTTT | CASSGGTANSGNTIYF | . | TRBD1 | TRBJ1-3 | TRBV5-5
TGTGCCAGCACCCCACTAGCGGGAGGGGTCAATGAGCAGTTCTTC | CASTPLAGGVNEQFF | once | TRBD2 | TRBJ2-1 | TRBV2
TGTGCCAGCAGAAATAGCGGGGGGGCTAAAGAGCAGTACTTC | CASRNSGGAKEQYF | . | TRBD2 | TRBJ2-7 | TRBV28
TGTGCCACCACGGGCGGGGGTGAGCAGTTCTTC | CATTGGGEQFF | . | TRBD2 | TRBJ2-1 | TRBV24-1
TGTGCCAGCAGCTTGTACGGGACAGGGGAGAGGAATTCACCCCTCCACTTT | CASSLYGTGERNSPLHF | . | TRBD1 | TRBJ1-6 | TRBV5-6
TGTGCCAGCAGCCCGACAGGGGGCGTAAGCGGGGAGCTGTTTTTT | CASSPTGGVSGELFF | . | TRBD1 | TRBJ2-2 | TRBV9
TGTGCCAGCAGTGACAGGTTCGAGGCCCAGTACTTC | CASSDRFEAQYF | . | . | TRBJ2-5 | TRBV6-4
TGTGCTAGTGGTTACCATCCCCGGACAGGGAGCAATCAGCCCCAGCATTTT | CASGYHPRTGSNQPQHF | . | TRBD1 | TRBJ1-5 | TRBV12-5
TGTGCCAGCAGTTCGCTGGGGGGTATGGAGACCCAGTACTTC | CASSSLGGMETQYF | . | . | TRBJ2-5 | TRBV6-2/TRBV6-3
TGTGCCAGCAGTCCGTCAGGGGTAAGCAATCAGCCCCAGCATTTT | CASSPSGVSNQPQHF | . | . | TRBJ1-5 | TRBV6-2/TRBV6-3
TGTGCCAGTACACAAGCTGGAAACACCATATATTTT | CASTQAGNTIYF | . | . | TRBJ1-3 | TRBV19
TGCGCCAGCACCGCGGGGGGACACTCCTACGAGCAGTACTTC | CASTAGGHSYEQYF | . | TRBD2 | TRBJ2-7 | TRBV5-1
TGTGCCAGCAGTCCCCCGGGGGGTTACCGAATAGCCAAAAACATTCAGTACTTC | CASSPPGGYRIAKNIQYF | . | TRBD2 | TRBJ2-4 | TRBV28